A selection of T cell receptor beta chains follows, all from one sample in a study of Ad26.COV2.S vaccination and SARS-CoV-2 variants. Clones were sequenced by immunoSEQ multiplex PCR, and TCRdb holds only the in-frame ones, with some missing. The sample includes fewer than 400,000 clones, 70% to 90% of them seen just once. The specimen comprised peripheral blood, sampled in a trial of Ad26.COV2.S vaccine versus placebo. The receptor set was obtained from a person between 18 and 59 years old who received the Ad26.COV2.S COVID-19 vaccine or a placebo. Both conserved end residues are part of each CDR3. D genes are given only for firm matches. The size of a clone is reported for some rows only, either as once, few or many, or as a class for expanded clones.

V gene	J gene	D gene	clone size	CDR3 protein	CDR3 DNA
TRBV6-2/TRBV6-3	TRBJ2-1	TRBD2	NA	CASSPGDSGGGAWPEQFF	TGTGCCAGCAGCCCTGGCGATAGTGGCGGGGGGGCTTGGCCTGAGCAGTTCTTC
TRBV7-9	TRBJ2-7	NA	NA	CASSLALAGARNEQYF	TGTGCCAGCAGCTTAGCGCTGGCAGGGGCGAGGAACGAGCAGTACTTC
TRBV11-3	TRBJ1-1	TRBD1	once	CANSPQGVNTEAFF	TGTGCCAACAGCCCGCAGGGGGTGAACACTGAAGCTTTCTTT
TRBV10-3	TRBJ1-2	NA	NA	CAISEESGRNYGYTF	TGTGCCATCAGTGAAGAGTCAGGGAGAAACTATGGCTACACCTTC
TRBV11-3	TRBJ2-7	TRBD1	NA	CASSPGQGNSYEQYF	TGTGCCAGCAGCCCGGGACAGGGCAACTCCTACGAGCAGTACTTC
TRBV6-5	TRBJ2-2	TRBD1	NA	CASSRDRGLTGELFF	TGTGCCAGCAGTCGGGACAGGGGGCTCACCGGGGAGCTGTTTTTT
TRBV3-1/TRBV3-2	TRBJ2-2	NA	NA	CASSGTGELFF	TGTGCCAGCAGCGGGACCGGGGAGCTGTTTTTT
TRBV5-5	TRBJ1-1	NA	once	CASSLGDTRSNTEAFF	TGTGCCAGCAGCTTAGGGGATACAAGATCGAACACTGAAGCTTTCTTT
TRBV7-2	TRBJ2-5	NA	NA	CASSSRFGDLETQYF	TGTGCCAGCAGCTCCCGTTTTGGGGATTTGGAGACCCAGTACTTC
TRBV20-1	TRBJ2-1	NA	NA	CSASYSAYNEQFF	TGCAGTGCTAGTTATAGTGCCTACAATGAGCAGTTCTTC
TRBV25-1	TRBJ2-2	NA	NA	CASSESRWGEANTGELFF	TGTGCCAGCAGTGAATCTCGTTGGGGGGAAGCGAACACCGGGGAGCTGTTTTTT
TRBV5-1	TRBJ1-6	NA	NA	CASSQREVNNSPLHF	TGCGCCAGCAGCCAGCGCGAGGTTAATAATTCACCCCTCCACTTT
TRBV28	TRBJ2-2	NA	NA	CASITPSAATGELFF	TGTGCCAGCATTACCCCCTCGGCGGCCACCGGGGAGCTGTTTTTT